The T cell receptor (beta chain) under discussion was sequenced for a study of memory CD4+ T cells and cytomegalovirus serostatus. With 10 bases removed from V and 4 bases from J, the gap between germline ends came to 18 bases. The CDR3 is 14 amino acids. Germline CDR1 KGHSH, CDR2 LQKENI. The sort gate was single viable CD3+CD4+CD8-CD45RO+ cells for memory CD4+ T cells. Repertoires were generated with immunoSEQ multiplex PCR, while TCRdb's copy carries only in-frame clones and drops some. The table lists 65,000 to 95,000 clones, approximately 80% of them singletons. The receptor's source is an adult in good health and CMV-seronegative. V and J are TRBV18 and TRBJ2-3; maybe TRBD1 (6 bases). The sample comprised memory CD4+ T cells from blood. CDR3 nucleotides: TGTGCCACCGTCGGGCAGGGGATACCAGATACGCAGTATTTT. It is translated as CATVGQGIPDTQYF.